One sample yielded the 14 T cell receptor beta chains listed below, sequenced in a study of shared clonotypes between healthy human individuals. Naive CD8 cells lacked CD45RO and underwent positive selection for CCR7, leaving out terminally differentiated effector memory CD45RA+ cells. The data were produced by immunoSEQ multiplex PCR, yet TCRdb's version contains in-frame clones alone and is incomplete. The sample has some 2,000,000 clones, roughly 94% seen once. The material sequenced was naive CD8+ T cells sorted from blood. The receptors here all came from a man aged 18 to 30 in good health.

This clone was recorded once. The V call is TRBV4-1, the J call TRBJ1-2, with D unresolved. V lost 0 bases and J 5 bases, leaving 13 bases between the germline ends. The germline CDR1 and CDR2 sequences are MGHRA and YSYEKL. This CDR3 spans 15 amino acids. CDR3 sequence reads: CASSQEELTRYGYTF. CDR3 DNA: TGCGCCAGCAGCCAAGAAGAACTTACCAGATATGGCTACACCTTC.

In DNA, the CDR3 is TGCGCCAGCAGCTGGGCTCAGGGTCGGTCCTACGAGCAGTACTTC. Translation gives CASSWAQGRSYEQYF. The chain recombines TRBV5-1 with TRBJ2-7, with D tentatively TRBD1 (5 bases). The CDR3 extends over 15 amino acids. Trimming removed 3 bases at V and 1 base at J, with 14 bases between. Germline CDR1 is SGHRS and CDR2 is YFSETQ.

Worth noting for this clone: A much larger clone lies a single base off, so this may be a read error. At the DNA level, this CDR3 is encoded by other sequences in the same sample as well. The V and J genes are TRBV9 and TRBJ1-1, with D unresolved. V was cut by 2 bases and J by 1 base, with 6 bases left in between. The CDR3 extends over 13 amino acids. Germline values: CDR1 SGDLS, CDR2 YYNGEE. The CDR3 region is CASSVAENTEAFF. DNA for the CDR3: TGTGCCAGCAGCGTGGCAGAGAACACTGAAGCTTTCTTT. Full variable domain (missing parts from reference TRBV9 and TRBJ1-1): DSGVTQTPKHLITATGQRVTLRCSPRSGDLSVYWYQQSLDQGLQFLIQYYNGEERAKGNILERFSAQQFPDLHSELNLSSLELGDSALYFCASSVAENTEAFFGQGTRLTVV.

The chain combines TRBV11-2 with TRBJ2-5; D remains ambiguous. V shed 3 bases and J shed 2 bases, with 13 bases lying between them. The CDR3 sequence is 15 residues long. Germline assignment: CDR1 SGHAT and CDR2 FQNNGV. The CDR3 nucleotides are TGTGCCAGCAGCTTTAGGAACCAGTCTCAAGAGACCCAGTACTTC. This encodes CASSFRNQSQETQYF.

The V call is TRBV9, the J call TRBJ2-7; no definite D call. The V gene's germline CDR1 is SGDLS and CDR2 YYNGEE. V lost 0 bases to trimming and J lost 3 bases, with 7 bases between them. The CDR3 loop spans 13 amino acids. DNA of the CDR3: TGTGCCAGCAGCGTAGAGGAGCACTACGAGCAGTACTTC. Translation gives CASSVEEHYEQYF.

The chain employs TRBV6-5 and TRBJ2-1; 7 positions agree with TRBD2. Germline V gene data show CDR1 as MNHEY and CDR2 as SVGAGI. CDR3 length equals 13 residues. J gave up 2 bases and V 8 bases, and 3 bases lay outside the gene matches. The CDR3 DNA is TGTGCCAGCGGCAGCGGGACCTACAATGAGCAGTTCTTC. Translating it yields CASGSGTYNEQFF.

This chain joins TRBV5-1 and TRBJ2-7, with 13 bases lining up with TRBD2. This CDR3 is built from 17 residues. The V and J ends lost 3 bases and 0 bases, in that order; junction bases with no gene match: 6. Germline CDR1 and CDR2: SGHRS and YFSETQ. As DNA, the CDR3 is TGCGCCAGCAGCTACATGACTAGCGGGGGGAGCTCCTACGAGCAGTACTTC. Translated, it gives CASSYMTSGGSSYEQYF.

The chain combines TRBV5-1 with TRBJ2-5; 11 nucleotides agree with TRBD2. The germline gives CDR1 SGHRS, CDR2 YFSETQ. This CDR3 contains 17 residues. J gave up 1 base and V 3 bases, and 8 bases lay outside the gene matches. CDR3 sequence (DNA): TGCGCCAGCAGCTCGGAGGTAGCGGGGGGGCCCCAAGAGACCCAGTACTTC. It specifies CASSSEVAGGPQETQYF.

In nucleotides, the CDR3 is TGTGCCAGCAGCTTCCCACTAGCGGGGGGGAGCACAGATACGCAGTATTTT. It encodes CASSFPLAGGSTDTQYF. The chain is built from TRBV7-8 and TRBJ2-3; 13 bases are shared with TRBD2. The CDR3 is 17 residues long. Germline V gene data show CDR1 as SGHVS and CDR2 as FQNEAQ. V lost 3 bases and J lost 0; bases outside the gene matches: 3.

The J gene is TRBJ1-6, the V gene TRBV27; 8 bases agree with TRBD1. Unmatched junction bases numbered 8, after V lost 5 bases and J lost 8 bases. The CDR3 spans 15 residues. CDR1 is MNHEY and CDR2 is SMNVEV in the germline V gene (reference sequence). CDR3 sequence: CASSEEDRVDSPLHF. The CDR3 coding sequence is TGTGCCAGCAGTGAGGAGGACAGGGTTGATTCACCCCTCCACTTT.

This clone was seen a single time. The genes are TRBV19 and TRBJ1-5; a possible D gene is TRBD1 (5 bases). The germline V and J ends were trimmed by 7 bases and 0 bases, with 10 bases remaining between them. Germline assignment: CDR1 LNHDA and CDR2 SQIVND (reference sequence). There are 14 residues in the CDR3. For the CDR3, the DNA is TGTGCCAGTATAGGACAATTTAGCAATCAGCCCCAGCATTTT. The encoded protein is CASIGQFSNQPQHF.

CDR3: CASSNLGVSGGGYEQYF. The CDR3 coding sequence is TGTGCCAGCAGCAACCTCGGGGTTAGCGGGGGAGGCTACGAGCAGTACTTC. V is TRBV27 and J is TRBJ2-7; 9 bases agree with TRBD2. CDR1 is MNHEY and CDR2 is SMNVEV in the germline V gene (reference sequence). The length of the CDR3 is 17 residues. Trimming cost V 6 bases and J 3 bases; bases outside gene matches: 15.

The CDR3 spells CASMPGLAAYEQYF. Here the CDR3 DNA reads TGTGCCAGCATGCCGGGACTAGCGGCATACGAGCAGTACTTC. This chain joins TRBV5-6 and TRBJ2-7, with 11 bases lining up with TRBD2. The CDR3 covers 14 residues. Trimming took 6 bases from V and 4 from J; bases not matched to a gene: 6. CDR1 and CDR2 (germline): SGHDT, YYEEEE. Together with reference TRBV5-6 and TRBJ2-7, the CDR3 gives the full variable domain: DAGVTQSPTHLIKTRGQQVTLRCSPKSGHDTVSWYQQALGQGPQFIFQYYEEEERQRGNFPDRFSGHQFPNYSSELNVNALLLGDSALYLCASMPGLAAYEQYFGPGTRLTVT.

This chain joins TRBV7-9 and TRBJ1-2; D remains unclear. CDR1 and CDR2 (germline): SEHNR, FQNEAQ (reference sequence). The V end lost 4 bases, the J end lost 4 bases, and 7 bases lay between the germline ends. CDR3 size: 12 residues. Here the CDR3 DNA reads TGTGCCAGCAGCTACAGCTTCTATGGCTACACCTTC. Protein sequence: CASSYSFYGYTF.